This T cell receptor (beta chain) was sequenced in a study of TIL therapy for anti-PD-1-resistant metastatic lung cancer. This CDR3 contains 13 residues. V was cut by 0 bases and J by 11 bases, with 13 bases left in between. CDR1 is MGHRA and CDR2 is YSYEKL in the germline V gene. This was the immunoSEQ v3 assay. Generated by immunoSEQ multiplex PCR, the TCRdb table keeps only in-frame clones and is missing some. This sample has some 50,000 clones, with around 79% found just once. Regarding time point: pre-treatment sample, taken before nivolumab and TIL therapy. V and J are TRBV4-1 and TRBJ1-1, with D perhaps TRBD1 (5 bases). The receptor's source is a man between 65 and 85 years old with non-small cell lung cancer. The sequencing here drew on blood, taken at baseline. This CDR3 is CASSQDGQRGAFF. CDR3 nucleotide sequence: TGCGCCAGCAGCCAAGACGGGCAACGGGGGGCTTTCTTT.